The rows below give T cell receptor beta chains drawn from one sample of a study of post-analysis software for immune sequencing data. Using its own MiXCR run on the PCR reads, TCRdb lists one record per CDR3 protein. Found here are about 200,000 distinct CDR3 sequences, approximately 28% of them singletons; the top ten hold 3.4%. The specimen was blood. The receptor source for this set is a girl aged 2-17 years with multiple sclerosis. CDR3s include the opening cysteine and the closing phenylalanine or tryptophan. Fields, in order: J gene, D gene, V gene, CDR3 protein. The D gene is left open where the match is weak.

J: TRBJ1-1
D: -
V: TRBV6-5
CDR3: CASITRRGTEAFF

J: TRBJ1-2
D: TRBD1
V: TRBV29-1
CDR3: CSVEDDRGGGYTF

J: TRBJ1-2
D: -
V: TRBV12-3/TRBV12-4
CDR3: CASSTRQFNVYGYTF

J: TRBJ2-7
D: TRBD2
V: TRBV5-6
CDR3: CVSSSKRGTYEQYF

J: TRBJ1-6
D: TRBD1
V: TRBV29-1
CDR3: CSVRQGYNSPLHF

J: TRBJ1-2
D: TRBD1
V: TRBV6-8
CDR3: CASSYSILGQIYGYTF

J: TRBJ2-1
D: -
V: TRBV2
CDR3: CASSEAVGNEQFF

J: TRBJ2-5
D: -
V: TRBV7-9
CDR3: CASSLPGPEQYF

J: TRBJ1-1
D: -
V: TRBV18
CDR3: CASSWTQGRTEAFF

J: TRBJ2-1
D: -
V: TRBV28
CDR3: CASNEGGVRNEQFF

J: TRBJ1-1
D: TRBD1
V: TRBV5-1
CDR3: CASSAGTGMNTEAFF

J: TRBJ2-5
D: -
V: TRBV6-6
CDR3: CASSYSIRSRGEQYF

J: TRBJ2-3
D: -
V: TRBV5-1
CDR3: CASSSPRRQLSTDTQYF

J: TRBJ1-2
D: -
V: TRBV4-1
CDR3: CASSHPAQGRPFYYGYTF

J: TRBJ2-1
D: TRBD1
V: TRBV20-1
CDR3: CSSSRTGPYNERFF

J: TRBJ2-2
D: TRBD2
V: TRBV3-1
CDR3: CASARHGGGSTGELFF

J: TRBJ2-2
D: TRBD2
V: TRBV5-1
CDR3: CASSLPTSGRANTGELFF

J: TRBJ2-7
D: TRBD1
V: TRBV20-1
CDR3: CSAPAGTGYRGYEQYF

J: TRBJ2-7
D: -
V: TRBV3-1
CDR3: CASTRDNSYEQYF

J: TRBJ2-1
D: TRBD1
V: TRBV3-1
CDR3: CASSQAGTGRYNEQFF

J: TRBJ1-1
D: -
V: TRBV29-1
CDR3: CSVEGASEGGTEAFF

J: TRBJ2-1
D: -
V: TRBV29-1
CDR3: CSVEVAGAYNEQFF